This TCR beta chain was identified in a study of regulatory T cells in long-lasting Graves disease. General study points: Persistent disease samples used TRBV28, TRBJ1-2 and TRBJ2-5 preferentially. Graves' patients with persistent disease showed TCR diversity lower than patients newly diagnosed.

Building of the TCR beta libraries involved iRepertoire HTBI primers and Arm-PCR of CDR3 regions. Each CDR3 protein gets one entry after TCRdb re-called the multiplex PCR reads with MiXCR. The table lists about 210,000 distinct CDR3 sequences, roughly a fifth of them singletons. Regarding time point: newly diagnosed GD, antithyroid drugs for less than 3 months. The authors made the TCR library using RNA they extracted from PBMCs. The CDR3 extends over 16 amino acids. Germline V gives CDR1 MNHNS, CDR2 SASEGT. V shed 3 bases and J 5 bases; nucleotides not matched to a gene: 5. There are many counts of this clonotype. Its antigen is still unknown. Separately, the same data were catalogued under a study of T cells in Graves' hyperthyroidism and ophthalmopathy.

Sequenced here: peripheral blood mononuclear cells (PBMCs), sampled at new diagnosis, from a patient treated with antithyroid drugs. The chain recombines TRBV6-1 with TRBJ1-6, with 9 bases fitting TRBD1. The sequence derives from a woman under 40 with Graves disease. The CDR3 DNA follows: TGTGCCAGCAGTGATACAGGGGGCCTTAATAATTCACCCCTCCACTTT. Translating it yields CASSDTGGLNNSPLHF.